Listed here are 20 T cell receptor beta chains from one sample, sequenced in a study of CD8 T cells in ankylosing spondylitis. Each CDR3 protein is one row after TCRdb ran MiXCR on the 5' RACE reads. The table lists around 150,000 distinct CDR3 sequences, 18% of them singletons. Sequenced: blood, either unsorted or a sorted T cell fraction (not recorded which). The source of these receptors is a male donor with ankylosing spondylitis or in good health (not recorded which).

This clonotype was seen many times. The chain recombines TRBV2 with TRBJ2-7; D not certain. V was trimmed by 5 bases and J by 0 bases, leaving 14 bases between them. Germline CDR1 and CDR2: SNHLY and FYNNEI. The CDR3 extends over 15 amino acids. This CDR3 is CASSTEMEVSYEQYF. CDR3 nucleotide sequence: TGTGCCAGCAGTACCGAGATGGAAGTCTCCTACGAGCAGTACTTC.

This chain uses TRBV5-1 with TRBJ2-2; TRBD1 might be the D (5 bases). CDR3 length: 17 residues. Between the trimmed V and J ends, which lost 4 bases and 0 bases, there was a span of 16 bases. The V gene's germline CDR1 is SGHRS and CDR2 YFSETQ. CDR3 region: CASSPGPIGANTGELFF. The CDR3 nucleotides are TGCGCCAGCAGCCCTGGACCCATAGGGGCGAACACCGGGGAGCTGTTTTTT.

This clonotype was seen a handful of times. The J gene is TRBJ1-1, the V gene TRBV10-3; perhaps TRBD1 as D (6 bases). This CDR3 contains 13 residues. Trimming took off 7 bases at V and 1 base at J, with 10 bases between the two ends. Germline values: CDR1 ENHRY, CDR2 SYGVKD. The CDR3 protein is CAITQGKNTEAFF. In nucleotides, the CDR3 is TGTGCCATCACTCAGGGGAAGAACACTGAAGCTTTCTTT.

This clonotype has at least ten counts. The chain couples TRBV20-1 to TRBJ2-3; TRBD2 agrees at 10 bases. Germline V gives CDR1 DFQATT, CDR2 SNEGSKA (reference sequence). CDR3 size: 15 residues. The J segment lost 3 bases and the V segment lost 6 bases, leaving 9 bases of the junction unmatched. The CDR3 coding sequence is TGCAGTGCAGATTCGTCTAGCGGGAGAACAGATACGCAGTATTTT. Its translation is CSADSSSGRTDTQYF.

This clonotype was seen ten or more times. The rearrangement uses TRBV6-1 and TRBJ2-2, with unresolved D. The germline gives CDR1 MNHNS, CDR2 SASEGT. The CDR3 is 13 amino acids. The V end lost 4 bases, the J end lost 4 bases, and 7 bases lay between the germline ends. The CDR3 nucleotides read TGTGCCAGCAGTGTAAGCGTCACCGGGGAGCTGTTTTTT. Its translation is CASSVSVTGELFF.

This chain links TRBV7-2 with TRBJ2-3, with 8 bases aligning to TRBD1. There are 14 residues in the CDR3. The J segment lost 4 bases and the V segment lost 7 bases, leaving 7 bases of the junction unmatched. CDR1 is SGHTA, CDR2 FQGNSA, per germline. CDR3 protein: CASIDRGGPDTQYF. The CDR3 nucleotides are TGTGCCAGCATCGACAGGGGTGGGCCAGATACGCAGTATTTT.

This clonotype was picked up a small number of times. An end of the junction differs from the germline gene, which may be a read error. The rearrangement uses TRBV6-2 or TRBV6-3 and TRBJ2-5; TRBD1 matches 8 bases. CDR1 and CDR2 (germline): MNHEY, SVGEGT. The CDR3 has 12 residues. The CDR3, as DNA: TGTGCCAGCAAGGACCCCGGGACAGGACACAACTTC. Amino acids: CASKDPGTGHNF.

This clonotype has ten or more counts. CDR3 sequence: CASSGGPDSNQPQHF. DNA of the CDR3: TGTGCCAGCAGCGGGGGTCCGGATAGCAATCAGCCCCAGCATTTT. This rearrangement joins TRBV5-6 to TRBJ1-5, with D possibly matching TRBD1 (5 bases). Germline V CDR1 and CDR2: SGHDT, YYEEEE. Trimming took off 4 bases at V and 0 bases at J, with 11 bases between the two ends. The CDR3 length is 15 residues.

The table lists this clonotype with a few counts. In DNA form, the CDR3 reads TGTGCCTGGAGCCCCGGGCGGGGAGGGTTGAACATTCAGTACTTC. It is translated as CAWSPGRGGLNIQYF. This chain uses TRBV30 with TRBJ2-4, with 7 nucleotides matching TRBD2. CDR1 GTSNPN and CDR2 SVGIG come from the germline V gene (reference sequence). J lost 7 bases, V lost 3 bases, and 12 bases had no gene match. The CDR3 runs 15 residues.

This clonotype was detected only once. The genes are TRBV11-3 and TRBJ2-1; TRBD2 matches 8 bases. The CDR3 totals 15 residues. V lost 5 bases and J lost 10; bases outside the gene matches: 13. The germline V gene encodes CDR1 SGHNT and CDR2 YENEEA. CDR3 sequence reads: CASSPSGTRSGEQFF. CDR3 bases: TGTGCCAGCAGCCCTTCCGGGACTAGGAGTGGGGAGCAGTTCTTC.

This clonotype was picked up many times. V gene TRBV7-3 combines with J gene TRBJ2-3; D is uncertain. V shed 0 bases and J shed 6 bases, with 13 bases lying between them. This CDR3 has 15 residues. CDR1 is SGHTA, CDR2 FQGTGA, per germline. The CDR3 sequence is CASSLTRLVGDTQYF. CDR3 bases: TGTGCCAGCAGCTTAACGCGGCTAGTAGGTGATACGCAGTATTTT.

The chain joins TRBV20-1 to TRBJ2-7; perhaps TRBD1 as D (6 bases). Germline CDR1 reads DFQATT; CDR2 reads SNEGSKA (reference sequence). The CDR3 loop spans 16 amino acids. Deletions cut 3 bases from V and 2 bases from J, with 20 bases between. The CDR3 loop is CSARNGQFRNPYEQYF. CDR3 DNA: TGCAGTGCTAGGAACGGACAGTTTCGCAACCCCTACGAGCAGTACTTC.

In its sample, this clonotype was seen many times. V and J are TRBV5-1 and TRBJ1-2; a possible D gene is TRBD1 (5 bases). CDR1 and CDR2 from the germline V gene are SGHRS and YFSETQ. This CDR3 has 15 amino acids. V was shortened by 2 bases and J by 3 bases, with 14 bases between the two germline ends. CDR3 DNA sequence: TGCGCCAGCAGCTTATTACGAGGGGATGACTATGGCTACACCTTC. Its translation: CASSLLRGDDYGYTF.

In DNA, the CDR3 is TGTGCCAGCAGGACACAACAGGGCAGTGAGACCCAGTACTTC. Protein: CASRTQQGSETQYF. This chain joins TRBV6-1 and TRBJ2-5, with D perhaps TRBD1 (6 bases). Trimming took 6 bases from V and 5 from J, leaving 16 bases between them. CDR1 is MNHNS and CDR2 is SASEGT in the germline V gene. This CDR3 has 14 residues.

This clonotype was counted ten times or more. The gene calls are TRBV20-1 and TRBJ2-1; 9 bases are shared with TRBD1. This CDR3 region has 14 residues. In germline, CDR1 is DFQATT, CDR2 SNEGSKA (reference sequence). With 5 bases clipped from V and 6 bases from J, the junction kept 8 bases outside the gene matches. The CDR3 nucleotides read TGCAGTGCTCCACGGACAGGGGCCCTCAATGAGCAGTTCTTC. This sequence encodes CSAPRTGALNEQFF.

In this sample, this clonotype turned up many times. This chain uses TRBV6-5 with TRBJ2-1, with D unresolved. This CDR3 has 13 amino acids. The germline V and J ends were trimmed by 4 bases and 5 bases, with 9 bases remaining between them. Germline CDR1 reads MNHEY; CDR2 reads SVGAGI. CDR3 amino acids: CASSSTENNEQFF. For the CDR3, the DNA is TGTGCCAGCAGTTCCACTGAGAACAATGAGCAGTTCTTC.

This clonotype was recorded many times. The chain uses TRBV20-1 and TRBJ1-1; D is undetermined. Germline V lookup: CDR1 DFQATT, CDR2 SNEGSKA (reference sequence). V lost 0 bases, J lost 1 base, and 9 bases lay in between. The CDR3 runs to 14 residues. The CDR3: CSARDPKENTEAFF. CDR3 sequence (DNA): TGCAGTGCTAGAGATCCAAAGGAGAACACTGAAGCTTTCTTT.

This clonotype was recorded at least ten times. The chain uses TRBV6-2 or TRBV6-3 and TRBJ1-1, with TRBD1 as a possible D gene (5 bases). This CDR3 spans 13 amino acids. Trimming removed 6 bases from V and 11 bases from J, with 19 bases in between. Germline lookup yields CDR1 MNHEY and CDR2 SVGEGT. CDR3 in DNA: TGTGCCAGCAGCCTTGGACCCCGGACAAAGGCTTTCTTT. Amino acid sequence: CASSLGPRTKAFF.

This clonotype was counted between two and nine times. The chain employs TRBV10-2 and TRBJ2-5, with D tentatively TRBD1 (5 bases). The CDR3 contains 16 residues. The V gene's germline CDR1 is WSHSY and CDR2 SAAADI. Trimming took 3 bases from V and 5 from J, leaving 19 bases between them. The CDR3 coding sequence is TGCGCCAGCAGTGAAGGGGCAGGTTATGGTGAGGAGACCCAGTACTTC. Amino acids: CASSEGAGYGEETQYF.

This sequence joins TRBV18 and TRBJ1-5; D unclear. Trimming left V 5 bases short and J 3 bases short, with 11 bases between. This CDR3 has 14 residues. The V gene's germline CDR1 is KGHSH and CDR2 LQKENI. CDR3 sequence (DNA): TGTGCCAGCTCATTCGGCCAGGTCAATCAGCCCCAGCATTTT. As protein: CASSFGQVNQPQHF. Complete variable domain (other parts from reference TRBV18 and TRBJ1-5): NAGVMQNPRHLVRRRGQEARLRCSPMKGHSHVYWYRQLPEEGLKFMVYLQKENIIDESGMPKERFSAEFPKEGPSILRIQQVVRGDSAAYFCASSFGQVNQPQHFGDGTRLSIL.